The clone carrying this T cell receptor beta chain has just a few counts. As yet, its antigen is unknown. The source of the sample is a study of response to subunit inactivated influenza vaccine. TCRdb analysed the RT-PCR reads with MiXCR anew, one entry per CDR3 protein. This sample has about 500,000 distinct CDR3 sequences, with approximately 15% found just once. Study results and caveats: A suggestion made by the authors is that each seasonal influenza vaccination recruits few new T cells.

The CDR3 is made up of 13 amino acids. The junction had 6 bases not matched to a gene; V was cut back by 4 bases and J by 7 bases. Here the sequenced sample was CD4+ T cells sorted from PBMCs, taken 23 to 25 months after vaccination. This rearrangement joins TRBV12-3 or TRBV12-4 to TRBJ1-1, with 7 bases identical to TRBD1. The TCR was taken from a man aged 50-75 years who received an inactivated influenza vaccine. The CDR3 DNA is TGTGCCAGCAGTTCCTCGACAGGGCTTGAAGCTTTCTTT. It codes for CASSSSTGLEAFF.